This T cell receptor beta chain came from a study of cytomegalovirus exposure and HLA in healthy donors. The CDR3 runs to 12 residues. Germline V gives CDR1 MNHEY, CDR2 SMNVEV (reference sequence). V lost 6 bases to trimming and J lost 6 bases, with 9 bases between them. PCR was performed using 60 Vbeta and 13 Jbeta primers. The method was immunoSEQ multiplex PCR; TCRdb's version includes in-frame clones alone and lacks a portion of them. The sample yields 170,000 or so clones, approximately 81% seen once. The sample consisted of PBMCs. This sequence originates from a man younger than 30 in good health and CMV-seronegative. J is TRBJ2-1 and V is TRBV27; a possible D gene is TRBD1 (6 bases). CDR3 sequence (DNA): TGTGCCAGCAGGACAGGATTCAATGAGCAGTTCTTC. Translating it yields CASRTGFNEQFF.